Described below is a single T cell receptor beta chain sequence and its context. Antigen: not known. As for treatment: oral pan-JAK inhibitor, 5-10 mg twice daily. Extraction and reverse transcription of RNA yielded cDNA as the sequencing template. Method: immunoSEQ multiplex PCR; TCRdb's copy keeps in-frame clones and lacks some. The table shows some 42,000 clones, with over 85% occurring only once. CDR3 size: 14 residues. Germline V CDR1 and CDR2: MDHEN, SYDVKM. Trimming stripped 2 bases from V and 3 bases from J, with 11 bases between. This specimen comes from a study of CD8+ T cells in alopecia areata. Background on the study: Twice a day, 5 to 10 mg of oral tofacitinib was administered to treated patients. Study-level points and caveats: Many expanded lesional clones persisted in scalp and blood during tofacitinib.

The source was CD8+ T cells sorted from blood, collected at week 24, from a patient treated with tofacitinib. The chain combines TRBV28 with TRBJ2-7; possibly TRBD1 for D (6 bases). The receptor was derived from a human donor with alopecia areata. In DNA form, the CDR3 reads TGTGCCAGCAGTTTACAGGGGCTCCTCTACGAGCAGTACTTC. Amino acids: CASSLQGLLYEQYF.